This T cell receptor beta chain was recovered during a study of blood T cell repertoires in COVID-19 (dated by TCRdb to 2020 to 2021). For context, the study as a whole: Samples from collaborators originated in the United States, Italy and Spain and spanned both the acute and convalescent phases of COVID-19. The samples were drawn from two sources: the first 160 participants of the ongoing ImmuneRACE study, and 1,254 subjects contributed by 6 global collaborators. The dataset comprised deeply sampled blood TCRbeta repertoires from subjects exposed to, actively infected with, or recovered from COVID-19. The repertoires were made available in a free public database intended to serve as a resource for research on the immune response to SARS-CoV-2. Sample metadata almost always included a de-identified subject ID, COVID-19 status, age in years and sex. HLA class I and class II types, where available, came from metadata supplied by the sample provider rather than from assay-based typing. The material from the prospective study consisted of cDNA or gDNA derived from T cells, B-cell-depleted T cells, or PBMCs. General findings and caveats noted by the study authors: How much clinical and demographic metadata was included differed by source and by participant, and the metadata was provided uncurated.

Participants in the prospective study were aged roughly 18 to 95 years, lived in about two dozen United States geographic areas, and enrolled through a virtual design. Cohort assignment in the prospective study relied on participant-reported clinical history from a screening survey and a study questionnaire. Recovered participants in ImmuneRACE Cohort 3 were defined by two consecutive negative NP/OP PCR tests, clearance by a healthcare professional, or resolution of symptoms. Mobile phlebotomists in the prospective study collected whole blood, serum and a nasopharyngeal or oropharyngeal swab from every participant. Prospective study participants could optionally give additional blood draws and questionnaires over a 2-month period. Blood samples from the prospective study were shipped frozen or at room temperature prior to DNA extraction. CDR1 and CDR2, looked up from the germline V gene, are MNHEY and SVGAGI. The CDR3 has 15 amino acids, counting the end cysteine and phenylalanine. The DNA shown is the 45-base CDR3, in frame from base 1.

Turning to this clone: No cognate antigen has been identified for it. Mismatch with germline at one junction end may stem from a read error.

The immunoSEQ Assay, a bias-controlled multiplex PCR, was used to amplify TCRbeta CDR3 regions from genomic DNA. Per the authors' processing: The number of nucleated cells in each sample was estimated from the amplification of reference gene primers within the assay. To quantify the absolute abundance of each unique TCRbeta CDR3 rearrangement, sequence reads were collapsed and filtered. For each sample, productive Simpson clonality was calculated as the square root of Simpson's diversity index across productive rearrangements. Here the immuneACCESS table is served through TCRdb, limited to in-frame sequences with V and J called. Missing clones are a known gap in these copies; in checked studies unresolved V genes cover under half, and the rest lacks a known reason. Clone size and V and J calls were adopted from that table, with D and trimming inferred from the DNA. This sample has about 430,000 clones in its table, and more than 80% of those were observed once. The ten largest clones take up 0.95% to 1.2% of the sample.

The chain employs TRBV6-5 and TRBJ1-1; no D segment can be confidently identified. The clonotype was recovered from a man aged 30 to 45 who had recovered from COVID-19. The sequenced sample was PBMCs or T cells enriched from blood (not recorded which). The DNA sequence is as follows: TGCCTCAGCACCAAAACTAGGGTTCAGGCCACTGAAGCTTTCTTT. Translated, it reads CLSTKTRVQATEAFF.